Listed below are T cell receptor beta chains from one sample, sequenced in a study of cytomegalovirus exposure and HLA in healthy donors. Data came from immunoSEQ multiplex PCR; TCRdb stores just in-frame clones and leaves some out. The sample holds just under 250,000 clones; about 80% are singletons and the top ten take around 5.7%. Sequenced sample: PBMCs. The receptors here all came from a woman aged 35 to 49 in good health and CMV-seropositive. The CDR3 runs from the conserved cysteine through the conserved F or W. The order of the fields is D gene, clone size, V gene, CDR3 length, J gene, CDR3 DNA, CDR3 protein. A D gene is named only where the DNA matches it firmly. Only some rows state a clone size, as once, few, many or a class for expanded clones.

d_call: TRBD1
clone_size: -
v_call: TRBV7-2
cdr3_length: 15
j_call: TRBJ2-5
cdr3_nt: TGTGCCAGCAGCTCGAACAGGGGGACCCAAGAGACCCAGTACTTC
cdr3_aa: CASSSNRGTQETQYF

d_call: -
clone_size: -
v_call: TRBV7-9
cdr3_length: 13
j_call: TRBJ1-2
cdr3_nt: TGTGCCAGCAGCTCCGACAGAGCCTATGGCTACACCTTC
cdr3_aa: CASSSDRAYGYTF

d_call: TRBD1
clone_size: -
v_call: TRBV5-1
cdr3_length: 16
j_call: TRBJ2-2
cdr3_nt: TGCGCCAGCAGCTATTCCGGGACAGCGAACACCGGGGAGCTGTTTTTT
cdr3_aa: CASSYSGTANTGELFF

d_call: TRBD2
clone_size: -
v_call: TRBV7-2
cdr3_length: 14
j_call: TRBJ2-1
cdr3_nt: TGTGCCAGCAGCCTCCCGGGGGGTTGGAATGAGCAGTTCTTC
cdr3_aa: CASSLPGGWNEQFF

d_call: -
clone_size: -
v_call: TRBV21-1
cdr3_length: 15
j_call: TRBJ2-7
cdr3_nt: TGTGCCGGACAAACAGGGGACTGGGGGTCCTACGAGCAGTACTTC
cdr3_aa: CAGQTGDWGSYEQYF

d_call: TRBD2
clone_size: -
v_call: TRBV7-2
cdr3_length: 16
j_call: TRBJ2-7
cdr3_nt: TGTGCCAGCACCTACCTCCTCGCGGGAGGAGTAGACGAGCAGTACTTC
cdr3_aa: CASTYLLAGGVDEQYF

d_call: TRBD1
clone_size: -
v_call: TRBV4-2
cdr3_length: 18
j_call: TRBJ1-6
cdr3_nt: TGTGCCAGCAGCCAAGGGACAGGGACTGGCGTAAATAATTCACCCCTCCACTTT
cdr3_aa: CASSQGTGTGVNNSPLHF

d_call: TRBD1
clone_size: few
v_call: TRBV7-2
cdr3_length: 15
j_call: TRBJ2-7
cdr3_nt: TGTGCCAGCAGCTCCAAGTCGGGACAGGGGTACGAGCAGTACTTC
cdr3_aa: CASSSKSGQGYEQYF

d_call: -
clone_size: -
v_call: TRBV7-2
cdr3_length: 12
j_call: TRBJ2-7
cdr3_nt: TGTGCCAGCAGCCTATCCCTGTACGAGCAGTACTTC
cdr3_aa: CASSLSLYEQYF

d_call: TRBD2
clone_size: -
v_call: TRBV7-9
cdr3_length: 14
j_call: TRBJ2-1
cdr3_nt: TGTGCCAGCAGCCGACTAGCGGGGGACAATGAGCAGTTCTTC
cdr3_aa: CASSRLAGDNEQFF

d_call: TRBD1
clone_size: -
v_call: TRBV7-9
cdr3_length: 15
j_call: TRBJ1-2
cdr3_nt: TGTGCCAGCAGCTTAGCTGGGACAGGGGAACGCGGCTACACCTTC
cdr3_aa: CASSLAGTGERGYTF

d_call: -
clone_size: -
v_call: TRBV6-5
cdr3_length: 15
j_call: TRBJ1-1
cdr3_nt: TGTGCCAGCAGGCGAGCCTGGGGGGGACGGACTGAAGCTTTCTTT
cdr3_aa: CASRRAWGGRTEAFF

d_call: -
clone_size: few
v_call: TRBV27
cdr3_length: 14
j_call: TRBJ1-1
cdr3_nt: TGTGCCAGCAGTTTATCGGGGCGGGGTGTTGAAGCTTTCTTT
cdr3_aa: CASSLSGRGVEAFF

d_call: -
clone_size: -
v_call: TRBV30
cdr3_length: 14
j_call: TRBJ1-2
cdr3_nt: TGTGCCTGGAGTGTACAGTCTCGGGCGGGCGGCTACACCTTC
cdr3_aa: CAWSVQSRAGGYTF

d_call: TRBD1
clone_size: -
v_call: TRBV5-1
cdr3_length: 15
j_call: TRBJ2-2
cdr3_nt: TGCGCCAGCAGCTTGGACAGGGGAGACACCGGGGAGCTGTTTTTT
cdr3_aa: CASSLDRGDTGELFF

d_call: -
clone_size: -
v_call: TRBV6-6
cdr3_length: 13
j_call: TRBJ1-5
cdr3_nt: TGTGCCAGCCACAACAGGGAGGGTCAGCCCCAGCATTTT
cdr3_aa: CASHNREGQPQHF

d_call: -
clone_size: few
v_call: TRBV18
cdr3_length: 12
j_call: TRBJ2-7
cdr3_nt: TGTGCCAGCTCAATTCAGGGGTACGAGCAGTACTTC
cdr3_aa: CASSIQGYEQYF

d_call: -
clone_size: -
v_call: TRBV4-3
cdr3_length: 17
j_call: TRBJ1-2
cdr3_nt: TGCGCCAGCAGCCGCCAGGTACTGGCCAGGGAGGGAACTGGCTACACCTTC
cdr3_aa: CASSRQVLAREGTGYTF

d_call: -
clone_size: -
v_call: TRBV7-9
cdr3_length: 13
j_call: TRBJ2-7
cdr3_nt: TGTTCCAGCAGCTTAACAGGGAGAGGCGAGCAGTACTTC
cdr3_aa: CSSSLTGRGEQYF

d_call: -
clone_size: once
v_call: TRBV29-1
cdr3_length: 15
j_call: TRBJ1-3
cdr3_nt: TGCAGCGTTTCCTTTACAGCGGGCTCTGGAAACACCATATATTTT
cdr3_aa: CSVSFTAGSGNTIYF

d_call: -
clone_size: -
v_call: TRBV5-4
cdr3_length: 12
j_call: TRBJ1-4
cdr3_nt: TGTGCCAGCAGCCTATTTGGTGAAAAACTGTTTTTT
cdr3_aa: CASSLFGEKLFF

d_call: -
clone_size: -
v_call: TRBV14
cdr3_length: 12
j_call: TRBJ1-3
cdr3_nt: TGTGCCAGCAGCCAAGATCGTAACACCATATATTTT
cdr3_aa: CASSQDRNTIYF

d_call: TRBD1
clone_size: -
v_call: TRBV7-9
cdr3_length: 13
j_call: TRBJ2-7
cdr3_nt: TGTTCCAGCAGCGGACAGGGGGCCTACGAGCAGTACTTC
cdr3_aa: CSSSGQGAYEQYF

d_call: -
clone_size: -
v_call: TRBV6-1
cdr3_length: 13
j_call: TRBJ1-2
cdr3_nt: TGTGCCAGCAGTGAAGTCCCAACTGACAGCACAACTTTC
cdr3_aa: CASSEVPTDSTTF

d_call: TRBD2
clone_size: -
v_call: TRBV5-1
cdr3_length: 17
j_call: TRBJ2-3
cdr3_nt: TGCGCCAGCAGTTCTGGACTAGCGGGGGGGCCGACAGATACGCAGTATTTT
cdr3_aa: CASSSGLAGGPTDTQYF

d_call: TRBD1
clone_size: -
v_call: TRBV19
cdr3_length: 15
j_call: TRBJ2-1
cdr3_nt: TGTGCCAGTAGTCCCGGGACAGGGGGCTACAATGAGCAGTTCTTC
cdr3_aa: CASSPGTGGYNEQFF

d_call: -
clone_size: -
v_call: TRBV2
cdr3_length: 11
j_call: TRBJ1-2
cdr3_nt: TGTGCCAGCAGCCTTAACTATGGCTACACCTTC
cdr3_aa: CASSLNYGYTF

d_call: -
clone_size: -
v_call: TRBV2
cdr3_length: 13
j_call: TRBJ2-1
cdr3_nt: TGTGCCAGCAGTGATGGAGGTTCTCCGGAGCAGTTCTTC
cdr3_aa: CASSDGGSPEQFF

d_call: -
clone_size: -
v_call: TRBV7-2
cdr3_length: 12
j_call: TRBJ2-7
cdr3_nt: TGTGCCAGCAGCTTTTGGGGCGCCGAGCAGTACTTC
cdr3_aa: CASSFWGAEQYF

d_call: -
clone_size: few
v_call: TRBV6-5
cdr3_length: 14
j_call: TRBJ1-4
cdr3_nt: TGTGCCAGCAGTCCCGGGACTGCTAATGAAAAACTGTTTTTT
cdr3_aa: CASSPGTANEKLFF

d_call: TRBD1
clone_size: -
v_call: TRBV5-1
cdr3_length: 13
j_call: TRBJ2-7
cdr3_nt: TGCGCCAGCACCCGGGACAGCGAGGACGAGCAGTACTTC
cdr3_aa: CASTRDSEDEQYF

d_call: TRBD1
clone_size: once
v_call: TRBV10-1
cdr3_length: 15
j_call: TRBJ1-3
cdr3_nt: TGCGCCAGCAGTGACCCAGGGGGCTCTGGAAACACCATATATTTT
cdr3_aa: CASSDPGGSGNTIYF

d_call: -
clone_size: -
v_call: TRBV7-9
cdr3_length: 15
j_call: TRBJ1-2
cdr3_nt: TGTTCCAGCAGCCCACAACAGGCAACTAACTATGGCTACACCTTC
cdr3_aa: CSSSPQQATNYGYTF

d_call: -
clone_size: few
v_call: TRBV4-1
cdr3_length: 15
j_call: TRBJ2-7
cdr3_nt: TGCGCCAGCAGCCAAGCGGCGGGGCGGAGCTACGAGCAGTACTTC
cdr3_aa: CASSQAAGRSYEQYF

d_call: -
clone_size: -
v_call: TRBV15
cdr3_length: 15
j_call: TRBJ1-2
cdr3_nt: TGTGCCACCAGCAGAGATTTAGGGGGGGGCTATGGCTACACCTTC
cdr3_aa: CATSRDLGGGYGYTF

d_call: -
clone_size: -
v_call: TRBV7-8
cdr3_length: 18
j_call: TRBJ2-4
cdr3_nt: TGTGCCAGCAGCTTAGTGTCTGAGGTCAGACTAGCCAAAAACATTCAGTACTTC
cdr3_aa: CASSLVSEVRLAKNIQYF

d_call: -
clone_size: -
v_call: TRBV25-1
cdr3_length: 15
j_call: TRBJ2-2
cdr3_nt: TGTGCCAGCAGTGGCCGACTGGGGGGTGGGGGGGAGCTGTTTTTT
cdr3_aa: CASSGRLGGGGELFF

d_call: -
clone_size: -
v_call: TRBV7-2
cdr3_length: 16
j_call: TRBJ2-5
cdr3_nt: TGTGCCAGCAGCCCCAGGGCCCAGGGTATAGGAGAGACCCAGTACTTC
cdr3_aa: CASSPRAQGIGETQYF

d_call: -
clone_size: once
v_call: TRBV30
cdr3_length: 12
j_call: TRBJ1-2
cdr3_nt: TGTGCCTGGAGTATGTCAGACTATGGCTACACCTTC
cdr3_aa: CAWSMSDYGYTF

d_call: -
clone_size: -
v_call: TRBV7-8
cdr3_length: 15
j_call: TRBJ2-2
cdr3_nt: TGTGCCAGCAGCTTATTGCGGGAAATACCGGGGGAGCTGTTTTTT
cdr3_aa: CASSLLREIPGELFF

d_call: TRBD1
clone_size: -
v_call: TRBV4-3
cdr3_length: 16
j_call: TRBJ2-6
cdr3_nt: TGCGCCAGCAGCCGTGACAGGGGAAGTGGGGCCAACGTCCTGACTTTC
cdr3_aa: CASSRDRGSGANVLTF

d_call: TRBD1
clone_size: -
v_call: TRBV9
cdr3_length: 14
j_call: TRBJ1-1
cdr3_nt: TGTGCCAGCAGCGTAGAGGGGGCGGGCACTGAAGCTTTCTTT
cdr3_aa: CASSVEGAGTEAFF

d_call: TRBD1
clone_size: -
v_call: TRBV10-3
cdr3_length: 14
j_call: TRBJ1-2
cdr3_nt: TGTGCCATCAGTGAGTCGGGGACAGTCTATGGCTACACCTTC
cdr3_aa: CAISESGTVYGYTF

d_call: TRBD2
clone_size: -
v_call: TRBV18
cdr3_length: 13
j_call: TRBJ2-1
cdr3_nt: TGTGCCAGCTCGATAGCGGGATACAATGAGCAGTTCTTC
cdr3_aa: CASSIAGYNEQFF

d_call: -
clone_size: -
v_call: TRBV30
cdr3_length: 12
j_call: TRBJ2-7
cdr3_nt: TGTGCCTGGAGGGAGTTCCCTACGGGGCAGTACTTC
cdr3_aa: CAWREFPTGQYF

d_call: -
clone_size: -
v_call: TRBV5-1
cdr3_length: 15
j_call: TRBJ2-7
cdr3_nt: TGCGCCAGCAGCTTGGTTTCAGGAGGGTCGGGCGAGCAGTACTTC
cdr3_aa: CASSLVSGGSGEQYF

d_call: -
clone_size: -
v_call: TRBV5-4
cdr3_length: 15
j_call: TRBJ2-3
cdr3_nt: TGTGCCAGCAGCTTAAGTCAGACTAGCACAGATACGCAGTATTTT
cdr3_aa: CASSLSQTSTDTQYF

d_call: TRBD1
clone_size: -
v_call: TRBV30
cdr3_length: 16
j_call: TRBJ1-2
cdr3_nt: TGTGCCTGGAGTGTTCCCACCCGGGACAGGGCAAGAGGCTACACCTTC
cdr3_aa: CAWSVPTRDRARGYTF

d_call: -
clone_size: -
v_call: TRBV10-3
cdr3_length: 13
j_call: TRBJ2-1
cdr3_nt: TGTGCCATCAGTGAGCATGGAGGAGGCGGCGTGTTCTTC
cdr3_aa: CAISEHGGGGVFF

d_call: TRBD2
clone_size: -
v_call: TRBV7-2
cdr3_length: 15
j_call: TRBJ2-7
cdr3_nt: TGTGCCAGCAGCCCCCAGACTAGCGGGGCCTACGAGCAGTACTTC
cdr3_aa: CASSPQTSGAYEQYF

d_call: -
clone_size: -
v_call: TRBV10-2
cdr3_length: 14
j_call: TRBJ2-3
cdr3_nt: TGCGCCAGCAAGGTTGGTCGGAGTACAGATACGCAGTATTTT
cdr3_aa: CASKVGRSTDTQYF

d_call: TRBD2
clone_size: -
v_call: TRBV30
cdr3_length: 19
j_call: TRBJ2-7
cdr3_nt: TGTGCCTGGAGTGTAGTATTGAGCGGGAGGGCCGGATTGCGCTACGAGCAGTACTTC
cdr3_aa: CAWSVVLSGRAGLRYEQYF

d_call: -
clone_size: -
v_call: TRBV10-1
cdr3_length: 13
j_call: TRBJ2-7
cdr3_nt: TGCGCCAGCAGTTCGGGGGGCAAGGGGGAGCAGTACTTC
cdr3_aa: CASSSGGKGEQYF

d_call: TRBD2
clone_size: -
v_call: TRBV5-1
cdr3_length: 16
j_call: TRBJ2-1
cdr3_nt: TGCGCCAGCAGCGCTTATAGCGGGAGTGGGTACAATGAGCAGTTCTTC
cdr3_aa: CASSAYSGSGYNEQFF

d_call: TRBD1
clone_size: -
v_call: TRBV7-9
cdr3_length: 17
j_call: TRBJ2-2
cdr3_nt: TGTTCCAGCAGCTCCAAAGGACAGGGGGAGAACACCGGGGAGCTGTTTTTT
cdr3_aa: CSSSSKGQGENTGELFF

d_call: -
clone_size: -
v_call: TRBV10-3
cdr3_length: 14
j_call: TRBJ1-2
cdr3_nt: TGTGCCATCAGTGAGAGCAGGGAGGACTATGGCTACACCTTC
cdr3_aa: CAISESREDYGYTF